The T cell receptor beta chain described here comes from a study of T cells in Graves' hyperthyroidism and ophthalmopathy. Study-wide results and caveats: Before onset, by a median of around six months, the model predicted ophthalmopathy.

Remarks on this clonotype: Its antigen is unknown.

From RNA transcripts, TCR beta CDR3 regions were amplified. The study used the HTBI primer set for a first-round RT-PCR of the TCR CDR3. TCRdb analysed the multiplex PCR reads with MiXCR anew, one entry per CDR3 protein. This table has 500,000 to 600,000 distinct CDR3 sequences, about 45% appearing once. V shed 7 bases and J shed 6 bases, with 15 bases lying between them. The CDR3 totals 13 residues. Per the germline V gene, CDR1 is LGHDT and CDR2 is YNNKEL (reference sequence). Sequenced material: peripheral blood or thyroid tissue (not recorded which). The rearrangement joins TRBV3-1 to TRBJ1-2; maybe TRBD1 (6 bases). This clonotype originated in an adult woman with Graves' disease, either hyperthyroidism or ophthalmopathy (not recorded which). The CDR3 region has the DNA TGTGCCAGCACCGAGCAGGGGTTGAATGGCTACACCTTC. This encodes CASTEQGLNGYTF.